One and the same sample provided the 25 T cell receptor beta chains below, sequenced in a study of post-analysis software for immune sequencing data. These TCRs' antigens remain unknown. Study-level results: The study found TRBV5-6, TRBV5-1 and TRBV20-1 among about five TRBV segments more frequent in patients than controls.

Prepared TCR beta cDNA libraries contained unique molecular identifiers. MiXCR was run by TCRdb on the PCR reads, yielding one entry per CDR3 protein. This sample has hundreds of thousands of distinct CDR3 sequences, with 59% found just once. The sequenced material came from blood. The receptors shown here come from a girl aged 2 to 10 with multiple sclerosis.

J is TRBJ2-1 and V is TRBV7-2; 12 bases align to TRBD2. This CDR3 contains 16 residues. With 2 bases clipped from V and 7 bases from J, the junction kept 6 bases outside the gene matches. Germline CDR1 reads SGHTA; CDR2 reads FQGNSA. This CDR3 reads CASSLQRTSGVNEQFF. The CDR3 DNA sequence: TGTGCCAGCAGCTTACAAAGGACTAGCGGGGTTAATGAGCAGTTCTTC.

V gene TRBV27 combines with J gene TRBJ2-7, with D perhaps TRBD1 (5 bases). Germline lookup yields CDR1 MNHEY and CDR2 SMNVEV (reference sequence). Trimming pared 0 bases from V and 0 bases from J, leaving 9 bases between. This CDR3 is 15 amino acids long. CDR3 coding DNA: TGTGCCAGCAGTTTATCGACAGCAAGCTCCTACGAGCAGTACTTC. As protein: CASSLSTASSYEQYF.

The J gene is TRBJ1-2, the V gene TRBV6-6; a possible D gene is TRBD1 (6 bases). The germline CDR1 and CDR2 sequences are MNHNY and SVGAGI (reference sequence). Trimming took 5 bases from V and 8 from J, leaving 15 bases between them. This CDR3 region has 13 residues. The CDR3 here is CASSPSVQGGYTF. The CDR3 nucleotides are TGTGCCAGCAGTCCCTCCGTTCAGGGGGGCTACACCTTC.

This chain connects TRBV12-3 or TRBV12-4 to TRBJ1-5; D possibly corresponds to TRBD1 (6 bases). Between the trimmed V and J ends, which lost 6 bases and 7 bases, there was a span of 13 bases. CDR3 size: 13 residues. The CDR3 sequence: CASSDRRGQPQHF. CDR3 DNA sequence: TGTGCCAGCAGCGACAGGAGGGGACAGCCCCAGCATTTT.

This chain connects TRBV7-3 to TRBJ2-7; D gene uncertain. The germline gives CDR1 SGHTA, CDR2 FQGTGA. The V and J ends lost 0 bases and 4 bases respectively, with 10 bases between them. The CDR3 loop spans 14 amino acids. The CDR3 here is CASSLTGRGYEQYF. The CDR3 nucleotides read TGTGCCAGCAGCTTAACCGGCAGAGGATACGAGCAGTACTTC.

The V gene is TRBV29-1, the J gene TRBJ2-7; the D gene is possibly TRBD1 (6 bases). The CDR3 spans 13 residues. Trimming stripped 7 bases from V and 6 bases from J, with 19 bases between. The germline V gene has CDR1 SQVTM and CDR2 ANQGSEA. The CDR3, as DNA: TGCAGCGCTGACAGGCCCACTTTAAGCGAGCAGTACTTC. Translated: CSADRPTLSEQYF.

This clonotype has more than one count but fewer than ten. This chain's CDR3 is CASKGIFGGRAAEQFF. CDR3 coding DNA: TGCGCCAGCAAGGGCATATTCGGCGGGAGGGCAGCTGAGCAGTTCTTC. The chain links TRBV5-1 to TRBJ2-1; 9 nucleotides agree with TRBD2. The CDR3 runs to 16 residues. Germline V CDR1 and CDR2: SGHRS, YFSETQ. Germline trimming cut 6 bases from V and 9 bases from J; bases unmatched to any gene: 16.

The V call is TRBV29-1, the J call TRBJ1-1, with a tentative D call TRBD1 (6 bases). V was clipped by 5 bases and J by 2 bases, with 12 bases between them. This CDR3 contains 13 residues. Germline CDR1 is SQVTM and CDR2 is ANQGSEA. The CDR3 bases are TGCAGCGTTCGCAGGGGCCACAACACTGAAGCTTTCTTT. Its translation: CSVRRGHNTEAFF. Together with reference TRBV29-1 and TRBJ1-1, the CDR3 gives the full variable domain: SAVISQKPSRDICQRGTSLTIQCQVDSQVTMMFWYRQQPGQSLTLIATANQGSEATYESGFVIDKFPISRPNLTFSTLTVSNMSPEDSSIYLCSVRRGHNTEAFFGQGTRLTVV.

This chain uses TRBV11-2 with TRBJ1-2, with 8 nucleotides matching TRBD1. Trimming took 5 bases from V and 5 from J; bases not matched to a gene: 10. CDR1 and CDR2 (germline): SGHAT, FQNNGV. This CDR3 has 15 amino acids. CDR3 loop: CASSMRQGSVYGYTF. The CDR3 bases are TGTGCCAGCAGCATGCGACAGGGGTCTGTGTATGGCTACACCTTC.

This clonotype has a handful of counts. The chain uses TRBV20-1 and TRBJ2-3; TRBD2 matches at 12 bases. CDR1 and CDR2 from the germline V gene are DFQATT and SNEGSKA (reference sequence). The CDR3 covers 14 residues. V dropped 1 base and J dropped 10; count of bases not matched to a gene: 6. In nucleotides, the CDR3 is TGCAGTGCTAGAGCCTGGACTAGCGGGATCGCGCAGTATTTT. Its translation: CSARAWTSGIAQYF.

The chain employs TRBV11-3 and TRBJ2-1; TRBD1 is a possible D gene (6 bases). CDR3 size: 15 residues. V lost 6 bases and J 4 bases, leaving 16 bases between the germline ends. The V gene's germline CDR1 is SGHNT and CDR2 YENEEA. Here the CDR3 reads CASSSRDTNYNEQFF. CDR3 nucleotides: TGTGCCAGCAGTAGCCGGGACACCAATTACAATGAGCAGTTCTTC.

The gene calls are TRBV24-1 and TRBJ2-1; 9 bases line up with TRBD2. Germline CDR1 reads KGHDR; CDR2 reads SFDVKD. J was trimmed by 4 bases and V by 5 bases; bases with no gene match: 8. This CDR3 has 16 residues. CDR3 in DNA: TGTGCCACCAGTGCTCCTAGCGGGGCCCCTTACAATGAGCAGTTCTTC. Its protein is CATSAPSGAPYNEQFF.

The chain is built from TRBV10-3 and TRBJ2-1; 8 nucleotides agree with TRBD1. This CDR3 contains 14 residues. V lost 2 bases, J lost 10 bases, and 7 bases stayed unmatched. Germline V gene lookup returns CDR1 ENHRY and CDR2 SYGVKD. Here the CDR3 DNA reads TGTGCCATCAGTGAGAGGACAGGGTACGAAGAGCAGTTCTTC. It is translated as CAISERTGYEEQFF.

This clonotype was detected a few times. The CDR3 DNA reads TGTGCCAGCAGCTCCCTGGCAGGGGCCATAGCCAAAAACATTCAGTACTTC. Its protein product is CASSSLAGAIAKNIQYF. The V and J genes are TRBV7-2 and TRBJ2-4, with a weak D call TRBD1 (6 bases). This CDR3 has 17 amino acids. Germline assignment: CDR1 SGHTA and CDR2 FQGNSA. The ends were cut back, 4 bases at V and 0 bases at J, with 16 bases in the middle.

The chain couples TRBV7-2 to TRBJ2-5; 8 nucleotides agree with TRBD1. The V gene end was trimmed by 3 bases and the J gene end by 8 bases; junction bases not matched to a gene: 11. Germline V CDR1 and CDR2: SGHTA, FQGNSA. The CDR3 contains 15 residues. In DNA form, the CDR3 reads TGTGCCAGCAGCTTGGCGGCAGGGGGCGCCGATACCCAGTACTTC. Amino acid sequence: CASSLAAGGADTQYF.

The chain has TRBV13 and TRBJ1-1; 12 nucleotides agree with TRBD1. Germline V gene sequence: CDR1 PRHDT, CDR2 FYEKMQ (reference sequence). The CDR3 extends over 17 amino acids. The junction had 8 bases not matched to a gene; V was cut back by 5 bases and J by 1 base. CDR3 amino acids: CASSEGTGGVWNTEAFF. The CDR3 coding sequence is TGTGCCAGCAGCGAAGGGACAGGGGGCGTGTGGAACACTGAAGCTTTCTTT.

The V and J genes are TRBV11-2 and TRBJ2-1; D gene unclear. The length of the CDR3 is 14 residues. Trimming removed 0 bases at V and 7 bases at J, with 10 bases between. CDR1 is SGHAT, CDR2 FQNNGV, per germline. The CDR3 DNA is TGTGCCAGCAGCTTAGATATTCCGGCAAATGAGCAGTTCTTC. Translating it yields CASSLDIPANEQFF. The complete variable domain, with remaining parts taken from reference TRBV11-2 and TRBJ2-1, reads EAGVAQSPRYKIIEKRQSVAFWCNPISGHATLYWYQQILGQGPKLLIQFQNNGVVDDSQLPKDRFSAERLKGVDSTLKIQPAKLEDSAVYLCASSLDIPANEQFFGPGTRLTVL.

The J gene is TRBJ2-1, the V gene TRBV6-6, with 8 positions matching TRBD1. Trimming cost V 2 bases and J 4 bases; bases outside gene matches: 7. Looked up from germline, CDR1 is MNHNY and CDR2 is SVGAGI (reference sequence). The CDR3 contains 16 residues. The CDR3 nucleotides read TGTGCCAGCAGTTACCCGGGGACAGGATCTTACAATGAGCAGTTCTTC. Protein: CASSYPGTGSYNEQFF.

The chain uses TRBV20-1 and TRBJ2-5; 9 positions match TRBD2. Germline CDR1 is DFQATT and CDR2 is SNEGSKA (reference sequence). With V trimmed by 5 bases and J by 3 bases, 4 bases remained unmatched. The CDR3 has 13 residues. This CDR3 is CSAPTSGKETQYF. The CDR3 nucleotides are TGCAGTGCTCCGACTAGCGGAAAAGAGACCCAGTACTTC.

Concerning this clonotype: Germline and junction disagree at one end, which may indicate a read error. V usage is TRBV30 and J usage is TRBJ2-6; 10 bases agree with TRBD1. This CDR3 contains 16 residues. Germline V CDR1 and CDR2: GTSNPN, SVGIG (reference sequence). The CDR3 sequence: CAWGTGAYSGTNVLTF. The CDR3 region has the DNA TGTGCCTGGGGGACAGGGGCCTACTCTGGGACCAACGTCCTGACTTTC. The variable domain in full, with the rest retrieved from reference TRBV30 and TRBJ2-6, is SQTIHQWPATLVQPVGSPLSLECTVEGTSNPNLYWYRQAAGRGLQLLFYSVGIGQISSEVPQNLSASRPQDRQFILSSKKLLLSDSGFYLCAWGTGAYSGTNVLTFGAGSRLTVL.

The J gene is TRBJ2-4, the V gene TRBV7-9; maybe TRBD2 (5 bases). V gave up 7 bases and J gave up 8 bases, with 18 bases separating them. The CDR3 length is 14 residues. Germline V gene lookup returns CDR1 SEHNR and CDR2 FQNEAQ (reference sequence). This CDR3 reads CASTLGRVLDIQYF. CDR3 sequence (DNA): TGTGCCAGCACCCTTGGGCGGGTCCTTGACATTCAGTACTTC.

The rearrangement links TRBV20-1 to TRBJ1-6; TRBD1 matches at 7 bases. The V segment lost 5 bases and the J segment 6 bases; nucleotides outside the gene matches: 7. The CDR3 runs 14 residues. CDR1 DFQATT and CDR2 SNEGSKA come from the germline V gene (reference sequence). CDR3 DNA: TGCAGTGCTGGACCGGGACAGAGTAATTCACCCCTCCACTTT. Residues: CSAGPGQSNSPLHF.

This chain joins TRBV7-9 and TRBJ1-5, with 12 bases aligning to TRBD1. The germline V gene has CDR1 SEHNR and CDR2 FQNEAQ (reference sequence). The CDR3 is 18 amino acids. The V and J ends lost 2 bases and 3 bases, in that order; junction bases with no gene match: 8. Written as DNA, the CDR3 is TGTGCCAGCAGCTTATATGGGACAGGGGGCGAAAACAATCAGCCCCAGCATTTT. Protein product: CASSLYGTGGENNQPQHF.

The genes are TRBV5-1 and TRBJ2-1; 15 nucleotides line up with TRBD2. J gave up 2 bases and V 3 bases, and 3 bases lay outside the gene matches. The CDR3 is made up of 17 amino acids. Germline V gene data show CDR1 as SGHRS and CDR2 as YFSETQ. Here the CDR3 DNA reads TGCGCCAGCAGCTGGGGGACTAGCGGGAGGACCTACAATGAGCAGTTCTTC. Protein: CASSWGTSGRTYNEQFF.

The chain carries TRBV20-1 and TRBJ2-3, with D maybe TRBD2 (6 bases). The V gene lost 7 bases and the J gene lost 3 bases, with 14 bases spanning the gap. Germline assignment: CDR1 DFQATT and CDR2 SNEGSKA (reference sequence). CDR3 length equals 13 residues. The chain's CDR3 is CSVGGSWTDTQYF. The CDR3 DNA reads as TGCAGTGTAGGAGGGAGTTGGACAGATACGCAGTATTTT.